One T cell receptor (beta chain) is described in this entry. Its recognized antigen is unknown. Base qualities are not provided; no much larger clone lies one nucleotide away. The sample comes from a study of T cell responses to AZD1222 COVID-19 vaccine (dated by TCRdb to 2020 to 2022). Study-level background: AZD1222 recipients with second doses at about 4 weeks or about 12 weeks were pooled, because spike-specific TCR depth and breadth did not differ between schedules. TCR sequencing covered 233 trial participants: 200 to 220 given two doses of AZD1222 and approximately 26 given two doses of MenACWY control vaccine. Enrollment into the trials was organized by age into subgroups of 18-55, 56-69 and 70-plus years, and those subgroups contained roughly 140, 27 and 60 TCR-sequenced participants, respectively. The paper as a whole reports these results and caveats: Participants were mostly white British and included more females than males, and it was suggested by the authors that clonal diversity may have been underestimated. CD4 TCRs associated with the vaccine covered the entire spike protein, and the dominant responses were in regions 160-218 and 743-854. After two AZD1222 doses, both the breadth and the depth of spike-specific TCRs were significantly higher than at day 0 and than in MenACWY recipients. Conclusions about previously exposed vaccinees were limited because only six AZD1222 recipients were SARS-CoV-2 seropositive at baseline. Because no day 14 peak-response samples were available, the repertoires could be characterized only after the peak T cell response. Nearly half of unique spike-specific TCRs reportedly recognized epitopes outside regions mutated in the B.1.351 and B.1.1.7 variants. The 56-69-year group was small, and its depth increase did not reach significance, likely because of low power.

Taken from cysteine to phenylalanine, the CDR3 has 12 residues. The retained sequence is limited to the CDR3, 36 bases, with the frame set at the first base. At the junction V is shortened by 5 bases and J by 3 bases, with 8 bases in between. CDR1 and CDR2 are read off the germline V gene as SGHVS and FQNEAQ. The CDR3 regions of human TCRbeta chains were subjected to immunosequencing. The original pipeline was this. TCRs in the repertoires were matched against a reference library of SARS-CoV-2-specific TCRs that had been generated with the MIRA antigen-specificity platform. Breadth was defined as the fraction of unique TCRs that were SARS-CoV-2-associated. Depth was defined as the fraction of total T cells that were SARS-CoV-2-associated. Each spike-specific TCR was assigned to its reactive spike region and to a CD4 or CD8 class using the MIRA data. Log10-transformed breadth and depth values were compared by one-way ANOVA with Sidak's multiple comparisons tests. TCRdb limited this immuneACCESS table to in-frame rearrangements with V and J called. A share of clones is missing; checked studies link under half to unresolved V genes, and the rest is unexplained. For V, J and clone size, that table is used; D and trimming come from the DNA. The sample table lists 150,000 to 200,000 clones, approximately 95% of them with a count of one. In total, the top ten clones hold around 4% of the sample.

The time point label of this sample denotes: baseline before first vaccination. Samples from vaccinated people were obtained from the UK trials COV001 and COV002, which included a single-blind randomized controlled phase 2/3 trial of AZD1222 (ChAdOx1 nCoV-19) in healthy adults. Trial participant PBMC samples were collected at day 0 and day 28 after the second dose for TCRbeta chain sequencing. The sequence joins TRBV7-8 to TRBJ2-7, with no D gene named confidently. The sequencing here drew on peripheral blood, taken on day 0 of AZD1222 vaccination. The source of this sequence is an adult in good health. For the CDR3, the sequence is CASSPQVYEQYF. The sequenced DNA: TGTGCCAGCAGCCCACAAGTCTACGAGCAGTACTTC.